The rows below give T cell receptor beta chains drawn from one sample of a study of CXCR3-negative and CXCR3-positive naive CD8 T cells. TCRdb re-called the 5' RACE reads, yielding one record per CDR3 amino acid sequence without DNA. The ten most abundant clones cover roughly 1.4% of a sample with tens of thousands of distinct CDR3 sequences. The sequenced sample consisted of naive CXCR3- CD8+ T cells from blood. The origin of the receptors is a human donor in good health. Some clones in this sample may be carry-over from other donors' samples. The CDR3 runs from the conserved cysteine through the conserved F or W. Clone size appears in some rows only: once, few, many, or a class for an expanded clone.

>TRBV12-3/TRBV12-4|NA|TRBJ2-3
CASSLAGTDTQYF
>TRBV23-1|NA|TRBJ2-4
CASSPRDILTKNIQYF
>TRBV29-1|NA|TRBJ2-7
CSVEAGLPYEQYF
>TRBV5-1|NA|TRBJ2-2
CASSPDRFTGELFF
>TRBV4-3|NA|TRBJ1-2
CASSQGRGGYGYTF
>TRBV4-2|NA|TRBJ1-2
CASSQDVRTGPYYGYTF
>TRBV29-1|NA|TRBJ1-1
CSVEVRGTEAFF
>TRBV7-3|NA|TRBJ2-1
CASSLMGTGYEQFF
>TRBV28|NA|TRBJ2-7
CASSLQRRVYEQYF
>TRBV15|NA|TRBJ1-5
CATSSVWDRGLQGTQPQHF
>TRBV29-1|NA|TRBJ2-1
CSVPPSGAVNEQFF
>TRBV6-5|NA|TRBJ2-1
CASSLTGPYNEQFF
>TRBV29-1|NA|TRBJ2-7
CSAAGTDPYEQYF
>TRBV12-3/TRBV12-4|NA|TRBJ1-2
CASSSPLLRGGHGYTF
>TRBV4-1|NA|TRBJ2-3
CASSQVKNTQYF
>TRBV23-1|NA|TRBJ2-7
CASREGNEQYF
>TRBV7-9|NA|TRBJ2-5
CASSLGPANQETQYF
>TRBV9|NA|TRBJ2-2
CASSQSGTGELFF
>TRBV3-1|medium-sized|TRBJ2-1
CATQTSESYNEQFF
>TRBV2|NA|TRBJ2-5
CASSQQVSKTQYF